These 25 T cell receptor beta chains were all obtained from the same sample, sequenced in a study of shared clonotypes between healthy human individuals. The table came from immunoSEQ multiplex PCR; TCRdb's copy has only in-frame clones and leaves some out. Seen here are under 1,100,000 clones, more than 75% observed once, and the top ten hold more than 0.55%. Sequenced input: memory CD4+ T cells from PBMCs. The subset denotes: CD45RA-negative fraction. These receptors originate from a young man in good health. Some clones in this sample may be carry-over from other donors' samples.

Concerning this clone itself: Being one base from a much bigger clone, this may be a read error. This rearrangement joins TRBV30 to TRBJ1-5; D is undetermined. Trimming took off 1 base at V and 0 bases at J, with 4 bases between the two ends. From germline, CDR1 is GTSNPN and CDR2 SVGIG (reference sequence). The CDR3 extends over 13 amino acids. DNA of the CDR3: TGTGCCTGGAGTGCTCTTAGCAATCAGCCCCAGCATTTT. This encodes CAWSALSNQPQHF.

A remark on this clone: A far larger clone is one nucleotide away, so this likely arose from a read error. The chain carries TRBV11-2 and TRBJ2-7; 11 bases line up with TRBD2. The V gene's germline CDR1 is SGHAT and CDR2 FQNNGV. This CDR3 has 14 residues. Unmatched junction bases numbered 1, after V lost 3 bases and J lost 3 bases. The CDR3: CASSFGTSGYEQYF. CDR3 bases: TGTGCCAGCAGCTTTGGGACTAGCGGCTACGAGCAGTACTTC.

This chain uses TRBV6-1 with TRBJ2-3, with no clear D. V gave up 7 bases and J gave up 6 bases, with 17 bases separating them. Germline assignment: CDR1 MNHNS and CDR2 SASEGT. The CDR3 contains 14 residues. CDR3 in DNA: TGTGCCAGCAATAGTCCGAGGCTCAGGGATACGCAGTATTTT. This gives the protein CASNSPRLRDTQYF.

The chain combines TRBV7-2 with TRBJ2-1, with 8 bases lining up with TRBD2. CDR3 size: 16 residues. Per germline, CDR1 SGHTA and CDR2 FQGNSA. V gave up 3 bases and J gave up 8 bases; unmatched junction bases: 12. CDR3 coding DNA: TGTGCCAGCAGCTTCACTAGCGGCACGCCTTTACATGAGCAGTTCTTC. Protein product: CASSFTSGTPLHEQFF.

This sequence joins TRBV28 and TRBJ1-4; 8 bases are a match to TRBD1. This CDR3 has 14 residues. The germline CDR1 and CDR2 sequences are MDHEN and SYDVKM. V dropped 6 bases and J dropped 6; count of bases not matched to a gene: 6. CDR3 in DNA: TGTGCCAGCAGGGGGGCAGGGGGCGATGAAAAACTGTTTTTT. This sequence encodes CASRGAGGDEKLFF.

The chain combines TRBV2 with TRBJ2-3, with D possibly matching TRBD2 (7 bases). Trimming shortened V by 9 bases and J by 2 bases, and 15 bases separated the two germline ends. CDR1 and CDR2 (germline): SNHLY, FYNNEI. The CDR3 is 14 amino acids. The CDR3, as DNA: TGTGCCAGTAGGGGGGGAGTAAACACAGATACGCAGTATTTT. Translation gives CASRGGVNTDTQYF.

The chain carries TRBV6-1 and TRBJ2-7; 9 bases fit TRBD2. The length of the CDR3 is 15 residues. Germline V gene data show CDR1 as MNHNS and CDR2 as SASEGT. The V and J ends lost 8 bases and 4 bases, in that order; junction bases with no gene match: 12. CDR3 sequence: CASGEGSGSMYEQYF. The CDR3 DNA reads as TGTGCCAGCGGCGAGGGTAGCGGGAGTATGTACGAGCAGTACTTC.

The V call is TRBV5-1, the J call TRBJ2-2; 8 nucleotides line up with TRBD1. The CDR3 is made up of 12 amino acids. Trimming cost V 3 bases and J 8 bases; bases outside gene matches: 0. Germline V gene lookup returns CDR1 SGHRS and CDR2 YFSETQ. Here the CDR3 reads CASSWDRGELFF. The CDR3 DNA sequence: TGCGCCAGCAGCTGGGACAGGGGGGAGCTGTTTTTT.

The CDR3, as DNA: TGTGCCAGTAGTATGGCTGAACAATCCTGGAACATTCAGTACTTC. This translates into CASSMAEQSWNIQYF. The chain is built from TRBV19 and TRBJ2-4; D gene unclear. CDR3 length equals 15 residues. Trimming took off 3 bases at V and 7 bases at J, with 16 bases between the two ends. The V gene's germline CDR1 is LNHDA and CDR2 SQIVND (reference sequence).

Points on this clone: Being one base from a much bigger clone, this may be a read error. The chain links TRBV6-5 to TRBJ2-7; 9 positions match TRBD1. Losses at the gene ends were 6 bases for V and 2 bases for J; bases not matched to a gene: 5. The V gene's germline CDR1 is MNHEY and CDR2 SVGAGI. The CDR3 sequence is 14 residues long. The CDR3 region is CASSWGQGPYEQYF. CDR3 DNA: TGTGCCAGCAGCTGGGGACAGGGACCCTACGAGCAGTACTTC.

This clone has only one observation. CDR3: CASSYMGGGQETQYF. DNA for the CDR3: TGTGCCAGCAGTTATATGGGCGGGGGGCAAGAGACCCAGTACTTC. The chain has TRBV28 and TRBJ2-5; 8 positions match TRBD2. Trimming removed 4 bases from V and 2 bases from J; junction bases left unmatched: 6. The CDR3 runs to 15 residues. Germline V gene sequence: CDR1 MDHEN, CDR2 SYDVKM.

This clone was counted only a few times. CDR3 loop: CSVEDLQGAAYNEQFF. CDR3 bases: TGCAGCGTTGAAGATCTTCAGGGCGCTGCCTACAATGAGCAGTTCTTC. The V and J genes are TRBV29-1 and TRBJ2-1; D is possibly TRBD1 (5 bases). Germline V gene lookup returns CDR1 SQVTM and CDR2 ANQGSEA. The length of the CDR3 is 16 residues. V lost 0 bases, J lost 2 bases, and 14 bases lay in between.

The chain has TRBV28 and TRBJ1-2; possible D gene TRBD1, 6 bases. Trimming took off 1 base at V and 2 bases at J, with 14 bases between the two ends. The CDR3 is 16 residues long. From germline, CDR1 is MDHEN and CDR2 SYDVKM. The CDR3 coding sequence is TGTGCCAGCAGTTTATCAAGGGGGGCAGTGAACTATGGCTACACCTTC. It yields the protein CASSLSRGAVNYGYTF.

The gene calls are TRBV5-6 and TRBJ1-2, with D unclear. V was pared by 2 bases and J by 5 bases, with 7 bases between. CDR3 size: 12 residues. Germline values: CDR1 SGHDT, CDR2 YYEEEE. The CDR3 protein is CASSFPGYGYTF. The CDR3 DNA sequence: TGTGCCAGCAGCTTTCCAGGTTATGGCTACACCTTC.

The chain is built from TRBV13 and TRBJ1-3; 7 positions agree with TRBD1. CDR1 and CDR2 (germline): PRHDT, FYEKMQ (reference sequence). CDR3 size: 16 residues. J gave up 0 bases and V 5 bases, and 7 bases lay outside the gene matches. CDR3 loop: CASSPRGRSSGNTIYF. The CDR3 nucleotides read TGTGCCAGCAGCCCAAGGGGGCGCAGCTCTGGAAACACCATATATTTT.

The chain joins TRBV28 to TRBJ1-5, with 10 nucleotides matching TRBD1. The CDR3 has 16 amino acids. V lost 3 bases, J lost 6 bases, and 8 bases stayed unmatched. CDR1 MDHEN and CDR2 SYDVKM come from the germline V gene. The CDR3 DNA is TGTGCCAGCAGTTTTCCGAGGACAGGGGGTATTCAGCCCCAGCATTTT. Protein: CASSFPRTGGIQPQHF.

This clone has more than one count but fewer than ten. V gene TRBV10-3 combines with J gene TRBJ1-1, with D possibly matching TRBD1 (5 bases). The V end was cut by 7 bases, the J end by 4 bases, with 10 bases between. The length of the CDR3 is 12 residues. CDR1 and CDR2 (germline): ENHRY, SYGVKD. The CDR3 loop is CAIKVRGTEAFF. The CDR3 nucleotides are TGTGCCATCAAAGTAAGGGGCACTGAAGCTTTCTTT.

The genes are TRBV10-3 and TRBJ2-3; 7 bases align to TRBD2. V lost 8 bases and J lost 2; bases outside the gene matches: 10. CDR3 size: 15 residues. Looked up from germline, CDR1 is ENHRY and CDR2 is SYGVKD. The CDR3 reads CAILSGRAPTDTQYF. CDR3 DNA sequence: TGTGCCATCCTAAGTGGGAGGGCCCCCACAGATACGCAGTATTTT.

The genes are TRBV7-8 and TRBJ1-2, with D hard to call. V lost 0 bases to trimming and J lost 1 base, with 12 bases between them. The V gene's germline CDR1 is SGHVS and CDR2 FQNEAQ. This CDR3 comprises 16 residues. This chain's CDR3 is CASSLARPALNYGYTF. The CDR3 DNA follows: TGTGCCAGCAGCTTAGCCCGACCTGCGCTTAACTATGGCTACACCTTC.

The gene calls are TRBV9 and TRBJ1-4; 7 nucleotides match TRBD1. Germline CDR1 and CDR2: SGDLS and YYNGEE. J lost 8 bases, V lost 6 bases, and 10 bases had no gene match. The CDR3 covers 14 residues. CDR3 coding DNA: TGTGCCAGCAACCCGACAGGGACGGGGGAAAAACTGTTTTTT. Translating it yields CASNPTGTGEKLFF.

This clone occurred once. The chain has TRBV7-9 and TRBJ2-7; TRBD1 matches at 10 bases. This CDR3 spans 15 amino acids. Germline assignment: CDR1 SEHNR and CDR2 FQNEAQ (reference sequence). Unmatched junction bases numbered 7, after V lost 8 bases and J lost 0 bases. CDR3 bases: TGTGCCAGCGCTCCCGGGACAGGGGCCTCCTACGAGCAGTACTTC. As protein: CASAPGTGASYEQYF.

Worth noting for this clone: The sample contains more than one DNA sequence encoding this CDR3. The chain joins TRBV28 to TRBJ2-5, with D tentatively TRBD2 (6 bases). V lost 4 bases, J lost 2 bases, and 8 bases lay in between. CDR1 is MDHEN, CDR2 SYDVKM, per germline. There are 13 residues in the CDR3. This chain's CDR3 is CASSSSGQETQYF. The CDR3 DNA sequence: TGTGCCAGCAGTTCCAGCGGGCAAGAGACCCAGTACTTC.

This clone was detected many times. The chain employs TRBV5-1 and TRBJ2-1, with 14 bases that match TRBD2. Germline V gene data show CDR1 as SGHRS and CDR2 as YFSETQ. CDR3 length: 16 residues. Trimming at V came to 5 bases and at J to 8 bases, leaving 9 bases not matched to a gene. CDR3 amino acids: CASSYGTSGSRDEQFF. In DNA, the CDR3 is TGCGCCAGCAGTTATGGGACTAGCGGGAGTAGGGATGAGCAGTTCTTC.

The chain recombines TRBV19 with TRBJ2-3; D tentatively fits TRBD1 or TRBD2 (5 bases each). The germline V gene encodes CDR1 LNHDA and CDR2 SQIVND (reference sequence). With 7 bases removed from V and 0 bases from J, the gap between germline ends came to 14 bases. This CDR3 has 15 residues. The CDR3 DNA reads TGTGCCAGTACAGGTCGGGGCAGCAGCACAGATACGCAGTATTTT. The encoded protein is CASTGRGSSTDTQYF.

To note about this clone: No DNA is shown, since the ends of the CDR3 on it are uncertain; the CDR3 is the one TCRdb lists. The CDR3 region is CASSKEVGGGITYGYTF. J is TRBJ1-2 and V is TRBV21-1. TRBV21-1 is a pseudogene locus. Counting both end residues, the CDR3 totals 17 amino acids.